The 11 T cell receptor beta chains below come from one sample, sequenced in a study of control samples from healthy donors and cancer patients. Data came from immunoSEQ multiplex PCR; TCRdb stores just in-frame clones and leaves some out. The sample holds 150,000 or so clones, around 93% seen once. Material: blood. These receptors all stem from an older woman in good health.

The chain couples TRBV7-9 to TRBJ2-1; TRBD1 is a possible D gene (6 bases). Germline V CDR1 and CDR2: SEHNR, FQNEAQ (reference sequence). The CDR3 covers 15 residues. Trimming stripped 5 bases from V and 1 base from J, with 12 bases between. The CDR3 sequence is CASSRPGTSYNEQFF. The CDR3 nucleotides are TGTGCCAGCAGCCGACCCGGGACATCCTACAATGAGCAGTTCTTC.

The CDR3 loop reads CAISEGLPSSYNEQFF. The CDR3, as DNA: TGTGCCATCAGTGAGGGACTACCGAGCTCCTACAATGAGCAGTTCTTC. This chain joins TRBV10-3 and TRBJ2-1; tentatively, D is TRBD2 (6 bases). The germline V gene encodes CDR1 ENHRY and CDR2 SYGVKD. V shed 2 bases and J shed 0 bases, with 11 bases lying between them. This CDR3 has 16 residues.

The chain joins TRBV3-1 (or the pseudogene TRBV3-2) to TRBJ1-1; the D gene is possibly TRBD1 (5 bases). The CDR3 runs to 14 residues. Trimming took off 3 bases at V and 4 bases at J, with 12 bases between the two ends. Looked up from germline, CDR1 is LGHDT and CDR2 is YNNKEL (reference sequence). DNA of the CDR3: TGTGCCAGCAGCCATGGGGGTGGGGCCACTGAAGCTTTCTTT. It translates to CASSHGGGATEAFF.

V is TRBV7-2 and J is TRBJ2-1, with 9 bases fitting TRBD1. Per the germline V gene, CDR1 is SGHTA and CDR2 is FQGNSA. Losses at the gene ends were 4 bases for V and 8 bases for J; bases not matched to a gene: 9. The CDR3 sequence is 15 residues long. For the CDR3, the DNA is TGTGCCAGCAGCTCCCCCGGGACAGGGTCGTATGAGCAGTTCTTC. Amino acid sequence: CASSSPGTGSYEQFF.

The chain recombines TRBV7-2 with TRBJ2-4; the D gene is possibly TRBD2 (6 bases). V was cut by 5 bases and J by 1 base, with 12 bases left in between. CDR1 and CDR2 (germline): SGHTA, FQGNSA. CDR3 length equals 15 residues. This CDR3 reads CASSRRLVAKNIQYF. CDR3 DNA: TGTGCCAGCAGCCGGAGACTAGTCGCCAAAAACATTCAGTACTTC.

CDR3 nucleotide sequence: TGTGCCAGCTCCGACAGGGGAGATCAGCCCCAGCATTTT. Protein: CASSDRGDQPQHF. V is TRBV18 and J is TRBJ1-5; 8 nucleotides match TRBD1. V was clipped by 6 bases and J by 5 bases; unmatched bases: 3. From germline, CDR1 is KGHSH and CDR2 LQKENI. The CDR3 is 13 amino acids.

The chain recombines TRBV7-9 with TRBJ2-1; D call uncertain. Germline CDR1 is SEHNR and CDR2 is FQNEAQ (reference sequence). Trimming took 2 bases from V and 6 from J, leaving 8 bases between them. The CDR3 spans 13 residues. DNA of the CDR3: TGTGCCAGCAGCTTATACGTGGGCAATGAGCAGTTCTTC. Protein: CASSLYVGNEQFF.

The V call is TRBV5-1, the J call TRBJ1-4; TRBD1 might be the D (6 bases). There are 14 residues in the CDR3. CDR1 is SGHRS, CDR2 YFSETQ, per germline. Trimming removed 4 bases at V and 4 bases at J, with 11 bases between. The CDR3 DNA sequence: TGCGCCAGCAGCCCGGGACACGGTAATGAAAAACTGTTTTTT. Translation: CASSPGHGNEKLFF.

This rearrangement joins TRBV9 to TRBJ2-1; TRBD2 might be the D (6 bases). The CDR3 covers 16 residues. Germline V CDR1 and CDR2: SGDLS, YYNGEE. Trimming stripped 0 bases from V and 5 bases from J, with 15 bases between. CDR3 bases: TGTGCCAGCAGCGTAGTGGGGGGTCGCGGAGACAATGAGCAGTTCTTC. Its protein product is CASSVVGGRGDNEQFF.

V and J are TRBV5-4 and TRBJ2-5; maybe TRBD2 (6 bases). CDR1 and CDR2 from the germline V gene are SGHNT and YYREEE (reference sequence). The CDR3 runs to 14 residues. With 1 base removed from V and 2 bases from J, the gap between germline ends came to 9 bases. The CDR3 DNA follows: TGTGCCAGCAGCTTGTGGGGGGTTCAAGAGACCCAGTACTTC. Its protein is CASSLWGVQETQYF.

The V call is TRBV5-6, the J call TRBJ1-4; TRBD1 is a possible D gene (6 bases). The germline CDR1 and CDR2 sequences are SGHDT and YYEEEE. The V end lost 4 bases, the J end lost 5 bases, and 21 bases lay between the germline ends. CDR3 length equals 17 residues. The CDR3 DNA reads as TGTGCCAGCAGCGAGAGTCGGCTGGGACAACGCAATGAAAAACTGTTTTTT. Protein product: CASSESRLGQRNEKLFF.